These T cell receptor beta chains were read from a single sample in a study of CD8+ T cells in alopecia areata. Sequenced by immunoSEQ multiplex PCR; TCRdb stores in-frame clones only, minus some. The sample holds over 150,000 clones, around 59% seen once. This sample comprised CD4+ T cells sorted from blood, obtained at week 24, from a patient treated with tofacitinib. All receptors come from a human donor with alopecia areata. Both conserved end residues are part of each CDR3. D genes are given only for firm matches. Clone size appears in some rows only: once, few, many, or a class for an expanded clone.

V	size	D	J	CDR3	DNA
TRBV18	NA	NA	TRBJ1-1	CASSEATGGPEAFF	TGTGCCAGCTCAGAAGCAACGGGGGGTCCTGAAGCTTTCTTT
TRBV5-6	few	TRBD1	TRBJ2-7	CASSRWTGSYEQYF	TGTGCCAGCAGCCGATGGACAGGTTCCTACGAGCAGTACTTC
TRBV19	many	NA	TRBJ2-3	CASTTGYGTDTQYF	TGTGCCAGTACGACCGGGTATGGCACAGATACGCAGTATTTT
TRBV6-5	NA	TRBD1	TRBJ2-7	CASSYKTGTNTYEQYF	TGTGCCAGCAGTTACAAGACAGGGACCAACACCTACGAGCAGTACTTC
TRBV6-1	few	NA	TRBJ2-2	CASWSGAYSGELFF	TGTGCCAGCTGGTCTGGGGCTTACAGCGGGGAGCTGTTTTTT
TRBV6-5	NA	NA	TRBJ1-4	CASSYSGATNEKLFF	TGTGCCAGCAGTTACTCGGGAGCAACTAATGAAAAACTGTTTTTT
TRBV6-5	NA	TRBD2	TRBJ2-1	CASTTSGGGNEQFF	TGTGCCAGCACCACTAGCGGGGGAGGGAATGAGCAGTTCTTC
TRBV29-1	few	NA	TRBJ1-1	CSTGPEAFF	TGCAGCACTGGCCCTGAAGCTTTCTTT
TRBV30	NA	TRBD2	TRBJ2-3	CAWRAGLAGGTDTQYF	TGTGCCTGGAGGGCCGGGCTAGCGGGGGGCACAGATACGCAGTATTTT
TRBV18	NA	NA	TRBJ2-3	CASSPGYQGTDTQYF	TGTGCCAGCTCACCAGGCTATCAGGGCACAGATACGCAGTATTTT
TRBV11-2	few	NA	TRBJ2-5	CASSLGVGARETQYF	TGTGCCAGCAGCTTAGGTGTGGGGGCGCGGGAGACCCAGTACTTC
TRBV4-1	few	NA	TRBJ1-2	CASSQDPPWGRNYGYTF	TGCGCCAGCAGCCAAGATCCGCCATGGGGGCGAAACTATGGCTACACCTTC
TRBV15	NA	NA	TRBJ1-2	CATRVANYGYTF	TGTGCCACCAGGGTAGCTAACTATGGCTACACCTTC
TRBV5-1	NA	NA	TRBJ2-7	CASSLAGGAKTYEQYF	TGCGCCAGCAGCTTGGCAGGCGGGGCAAAAACCTACGAGCAGTACTTC
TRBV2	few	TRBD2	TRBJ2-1	CASSPSSGGAGQFF	TGTGCCAGCAGCCCCTCTAGCGGGGGGGCCGGGCAGTTCTTC
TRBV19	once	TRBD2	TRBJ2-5	CASSASTGGETQYF	TGTGCCAGTAGTGCCTCTACGGGGGGGGAGACCCAGTACTTC
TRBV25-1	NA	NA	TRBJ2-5	CASSRRQETQYF	TGTGCCAGCAGTCGAAGACAAGAGACCCAGTACTTC
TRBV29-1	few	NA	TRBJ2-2	CSVGQLNTGELFF	TGCAGCGTTGGACAGTTGAACACCGGGGAGCTGTTTTTT
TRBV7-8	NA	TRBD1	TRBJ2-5	CASSLRDRGETQYF	TGTGCCAGCAGCTTAAGGGACAGGGGAGAGACCCAGTACTTC
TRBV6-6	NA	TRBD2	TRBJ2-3	CASSYSRGGTDTQYF	TGTGCCAGCAGTTACTCCCGGGGAGGGACAGATACGCAGTATTTT
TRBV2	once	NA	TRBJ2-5	CASRFHARAETQYF	TGTGCCAGCAGGTTCCACGCTCGCGCAGAGACCCAGTACTTC
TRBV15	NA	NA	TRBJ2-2	CATRGFANTGELFF	TGTGCCACTCGCGGGTTCGCGAACACCGGGGAGCTGTTTTTT
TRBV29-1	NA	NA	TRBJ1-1	CSVEEVGRGTEAFF	TGCAGCGTTGAAGAGGTTGGTCGGGGAACTGAAGCTTTCTTT
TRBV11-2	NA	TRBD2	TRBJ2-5	CASSLSWVSAGGRGETQYF	TGTGCCAGCAGCTTAAGTTGGGTTTCGGCGGGGGGCCGGGGAGAGACCCAGTACTTC